This TCR beta chain is drawn from a study of blood T cell repertoires in COVID-19. From germline, CDR1 is MDHEN and CDR2 SYDVKM. The CDR3 has 15 amino acids. With 8 bases removed from V and 6 bases from J, the gap between germline ends came to 21 bases. Generated by immunoSEQ multiplex PCR, the TCRdb table keeps only in-frame clones and is missing some. The repertoire holds approximately 200,000 clones, with approximately 85% as singletons. This sequence was found in a woman under 40 who had recovered from COVID-19. This chain links TRBV28 with TRBJ2-3; D possibly corresponds to TRBD1 (6 bases). Sequenced material: PBMCs or T cells enriched from blood (not recorded which). This CDR3 reads CASGGGFMKGDTQYF. For the CDR3, the DNA is TGTGCCAGCGGGGGCGGGTTCATGAAGGGGGATACGCAGTATTTT.